A single sample is the source of the 13 T cell receptor beta chains below, sequenced in a study of CD8 T cells in Susac syndrome (dated by TCRdb to between 2018 and 2020). The library was built by means of the immunoSEQ multiplex PCR assay. RNA was extracted using the RNeasy kit, and roughly 0.5 to 1 microgram was reverse transcribed with random hexamers. The public reads were reprocessed in TCRdb via fastp at Q25 and MiXCR, keeping in-frame beta chains. A single entry per CDR3 protein holds the most common genes and DNA from its merged rows. The sample profile shows under 550,000 distinct CDR3 sequences; 85% of them were found once. Clones ranked in the top ten supply approximately 0.11% of the sample. Sequenced input: CD8+ T cells from PBMCs. These receptors all come from a human donor with multiple sclerosis.

This rearrangement joins TRBV10-1 to TRBJ2-2; perhaps TRBD1 as D (6 bases). Trimming left V 2 bases short and J 8 bases short, with 12 bases between. Per germline, CDR1 WNHNN and CDR2 SYGVQD (reference sequence). The CDR3 extends over 14 amino acids. CDR3 DNA sequence: TGCGCCAGCAGTGAGGCTCAGGGGCGAGGGGAGCTGTTTTTT. Translating gives CASSEAQGRGELFF.

This clonotype was observed once. This chain links TRBV6-1 with TRBJ2-7; D not certain. Deletions cut 3 bases from V and 3 bases from J, with 6 bases between. This CDR3 comprises 12 residues. In germline, CDR1 is MNHNS, CDR2 SASEGT. CDR3 DNA: TGTGCCAGCAGTGACTGGGGCTACGAGCAGTACTTC. Translation gives CASSDWGYEQYF.

This chain links TRBV4-1 with TRBJ2-1; weak D call: TRBD1 (6 bases). The CDR3 contains 16 residues. Per the germline V gene, CDR1 is MGHRA and CDR2 is YSYEKL. The V end was cut by 0 bases, the J end by 0 bases, with 9 bases between. The CDR3 is CASSQDGQSSYNEQFF. Here the CDR3 DNA reads TGCGCCAGCAGCCAAGATGGACAGAGCTCCTACAATGAGCAGTTCTTC.

V usage is TRBV5-4 and J usage is TRBJ1-2; D call uncertain. V was clipped by 2 bases and J by 6 bases, with 17 bases between them. This CDR3 spans 15 amino acids. Per the germline V gene, CDR1 is SGHNT and CDR2 is YYREEE (reference sequence). CDR3 region: CASSLNPPDGNGYTF. CDR3 DNA: TGTGCCAGCAGCTTAAACCCCCCGGACGGAAATGGCTACACCTTC.

The J gene is TRBJ1-5, the V gene TRBV12-3 or TRBV12-4; D is unclear. There are 16 residues in the CDR3. The V and J ends lost 1 base and 5 bases respectively, with 15 bases between them. The CDR3: CASSLGTQPTYQPQHF. Here the CDR3 DNA reads TGTGCCAGCAGTTTAGGAACCCAACCAACATATCAGCCCCAGCATTTT.

This chain joins TRBV5-8 and TRBJ2-7, with D possibly being TRBD1 (5 bases). The V and J ends lost 3 bases and 4 bases respectively, with 14 bases between them. Germline CDR1 and CDR2: SGHTS and YDEGEE. This CDR3 has 14 residues. Here the CDR3 reads CASSSRDRQYEQYF. CDR3 DNA sequence: TGTGCCAGCAGCTCCCGCGACAGACAGTACGAGCAGTACTTC.

The CDR3 here is CASSPPSETQYF. The DNA of the CDR3 is TGTGCCAGCTCACCACCCAGTGAGACCCAGTACTTC. The chain is built from TRBV18 and TRBJ2-5; no clear D gene. Looked up from germline, CDR1 is KGHSH and CDR2 is LQKENI. The CDR3 totals 12 residues. V dropped 0 bases and J dropped 5 bases, with 4 bases sitting between them.

The J gene is TRBJ1-5, the V gene TRBV5-1; D gene ambiguous. The germline gives CDR1 SGHRS, CDR2 YFSETQ. The CDR3 extends over 15 amino acids. Trimming pared 2 bases from V and 1 base from J, leaving 10 bases between. CDR3 coding DNA: TGCGCCAGCAGCTTAGGCGACGAAAGCAATCAGCCCCAGCATTTT. Amino acids: CASSLGDESNQPQHF.

The CDR3 loop is CASGPDRGSGTQYF. CDR3 coding DNA: TGTGCCAGCGGGCCGGACAGGGGATCCGGTACGCAGTATTTT. This rearrangement joins TRBV2 to TRBJ2-3, with 9 bases that match TRBD1. The CDR3 covers 14 residues. CDR1 and CDR2 from the germline V gene are SNHLY and FYNNEI. V gave up 8 bases and J gave up 8 bases; unmatched junction bases: 11.

This chain uses TRBV2 with TRBJ1-2; possible D gene TRBD1, 6 bases. This CDR3 has 12 amino acids. V shed 8 bases and J shed 9 bases, with 16 bases lying between them. From germline, CDR1 is SNHLY and CDR2 FYNNEI. The chain's CDR3 is CASRIITGSYTF. As DNA, the CDR3 is TGTGCCAGCCGAATCATAACAGGGAGCTACACCTTC.

The chain employs TRBV27 and TRBJ2-7; D perhaps matches TRBD1 (5 bases). Trimming removed 0 bases from V and 3 bases from J, with 9 bases in between. CDR1 and CDR2 (germline): MNHEY, SMNVEV (reference sequence). The CDR3 is 14 residues long. The CDR3: CASSLSGVVYEQYF. The CDR3 nucleotides read TGTGCCAGCAGTTTATCAGGGGTTGTCTACGAGCAGTACTTC.

This clonotype showed up just a few times. The chain is built from TRBV5-1 and TRBJ2-5, with D unclear. The CDR3 runs 11 residues. Germline lookup yields CDR1 SGHRS and CDR2 YFSETQ. Trimming shortened V by 1 base and J by 4 bases, and 2 bases separated the two germline ends. CDR3 in DNA: TGCGCCAGCAGCTTGATAGAGACCCAGTACTTC. It translates to CASSLIETQYF.

The chain recombines TRBV27 with TRBJ1-4, with 11 bases lining up with TRBD1. CDR3 length: 17 amino acids. Unmatched junction bases numbered 6, after V lost 3 bases and J lost 3 bases. CDR1 and CDR2 (germline): MNHEY, SMNVEV (reference sequence). Written as DNA, the CDR3 is TGTGCCAGCAGTTTTTCCGGACAGGGGGCCTCTAATGAAAAACTGTTTTTT. Encoded protein: CASSFSGQGASNEKLFF.